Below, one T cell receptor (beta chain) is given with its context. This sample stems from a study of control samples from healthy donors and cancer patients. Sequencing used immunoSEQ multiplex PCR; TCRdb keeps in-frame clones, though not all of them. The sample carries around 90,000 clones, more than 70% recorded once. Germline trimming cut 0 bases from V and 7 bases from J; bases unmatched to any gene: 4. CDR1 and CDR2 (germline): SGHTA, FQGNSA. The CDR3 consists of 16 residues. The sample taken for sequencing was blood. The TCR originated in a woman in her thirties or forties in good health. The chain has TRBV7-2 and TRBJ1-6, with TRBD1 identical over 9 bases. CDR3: CASSLAPGQGNSPLHF. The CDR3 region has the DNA TGTGCCAGCAGCTTAGCTCCGGGACAGGGAAATTCACCCCTCCACTTT.